The table lists the clone carrying this T cell receptor (beta chain) with a count of one. The sample is drawn from a study of blood T cell repertoires in COVID-19. The wider study: The analysed material was cDNA or gDNA that came from T cells, B-cell-depleted T cells, or PBMCs.

Per germline, CDR1 KGHSH and CDR2 LQKENI. The trim removed 2 bases at V and 3 bases at J, leaving 5 bases unmatched. This CDR3 is 16 amino acids long. Under the authors' procedure: Amplification of reference gene primers was used by the study to estimate nucleated cell counts. Data came from immunoSEQ multiplex PCR; TCRdb stores just in-frame clones and leaves some out. V, J and clone size derive from that table, while D and trimming were established from the DNA sequence. This table has under 110,000 clones, over 60% appearing once. Seattle-derived patients entered the study during active infection and were followed longitudinally.

The sequencing input was peripheral blood. The chain links TRBV18 to TRBJ2-2; 8 bases line up with TRBD1. The sequence was obtained from a man at least 80 years old with COVID-19, enrolled during active disease. The CDR3 spells CASSPDRGWDTGELFF. The CDR3, as DNA: TGTGCCAGCTCACCAGACAGGGGTTGGGACACCGGGGAGCTGTTTTTT.